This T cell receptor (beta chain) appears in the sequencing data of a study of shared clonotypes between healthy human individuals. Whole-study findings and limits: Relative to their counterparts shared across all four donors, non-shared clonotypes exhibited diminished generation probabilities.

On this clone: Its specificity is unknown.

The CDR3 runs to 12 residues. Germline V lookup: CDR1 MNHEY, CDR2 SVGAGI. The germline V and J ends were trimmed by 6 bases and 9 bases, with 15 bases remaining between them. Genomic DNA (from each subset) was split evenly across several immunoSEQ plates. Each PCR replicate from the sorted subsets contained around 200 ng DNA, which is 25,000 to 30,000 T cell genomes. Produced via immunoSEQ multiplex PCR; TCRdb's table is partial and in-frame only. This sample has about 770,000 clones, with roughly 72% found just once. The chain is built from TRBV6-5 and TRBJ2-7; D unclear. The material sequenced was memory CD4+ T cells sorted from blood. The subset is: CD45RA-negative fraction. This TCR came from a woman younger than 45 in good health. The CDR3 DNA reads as TGTGCCAGCAGCCCCACGGGTCAAAGGCAGTACTTC. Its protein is CASSPTGQRQYF.